This TCR beta chain was captured in a study of T cells after somatic rescue of genetic block. The CDR3 runs to 13 residues. V lost 0 bases to trimming and J lost 8 bases, with 11 bases between them. The germline CDR1 and CDR2 sequences are SGHDT and YYEEEE. The protocol was immunoSEQ multiplex PCR, while the TCRdb copy is restricted to in-frame clones and leaves out a portion. The sample includes around 50,000 clones, 90% to 97% of them seen just once. The rearrangement uses TRBV5-6 and TRBJ1-2; D call uncertain. This sequence was found in a child younger than two. Sequenced input: peripheral blood mononuclear cells (PBMCs). CDR3 region: CASSLEVSMGYTF. The CDR3 DNA sequence: TGTGCCAGCAGCTTGGAAGTCTCTATGGGCTACACCTTC.